This T cell receptor beta chain was captured by sequencing in a study of blood T cell repertoires in COVID-19. Study-level information: The United States, Italy and Spain were the sources of the acute and convalescent COVID-19 samples. The cDNA or gDNA used as material had been derived from T cells, B-cell-depleted T cells, or PBMCs.

Authors' data handling: How many nucleated cells were present was estimated from reference gene primer amplification. Clones were sequenced by immunoSEQ multiplex PCR, and TCRdb holds only the in-frame ones, with some missing. Clone size and the V and J calls come from that table; the DNA yielded D and trimming. Of about 220,000 clones in the sample, around 81% were seen once. The CDR3 sequence is 15 residues long. CDR1 is ENHRY, CDR2 SYGVKD, per germline. Trimming took 7 bases from V and 5 from J, leaving 19 bases between them. The rearrangement links TRBV10-3 to TRBJ2-3, with a tentative D call TRBD2 (5 bases). The sample taken for sequencing was peripheral blood. The TCR originated in a woman in her sixties or seventies with acute or convalescent COVID-19. This CDR3 is CAIKESPLEGDTQYF. Here the CDR3 DNA reads TGTGCCATCAAAGAAAGCCCCCTTGAGGGAGATACGCAGTATTTT.